This TCR beta chain is drawn from a study of T-cell memory formation after mild COVID-19. Study results and limitations: CD8+ contracting clones occupied EMRA, while CD4+ ones occupied mainly CM and EM.

Barcoded TCR alpha and TCR beta cDNA libraries with UMIs came from 5'RACE using constant-segment primers. TCRdb reprocessed the 5' RACE reads via MiXCR and lists one record per CDR3 protein. The profile shows more than 80,000 distinct CDR3 sequences, under 15% of them singletons. V was shortened by 1 base and J by 7 bases, with 20 bases between the two germline ends. CDR3 length: 16 residues. Germline CDR1 reads SEHNR; CDR2 reads FQNEAQ (reference sequence). A note on this clonotype: Its specificity is not known.

Sequencing input: PBMCs or a T cell subset sorted from them (not recorded which). This sequence joins TRBV7-9 and TRBJ2-7; the D gene is possibly TRBD1 (6 bases). This receptor was obtained from an adult woman who had mild COVID-19 (a few samples of this study predate the infection). Cell type and time point are not known. The DNA of the CDR3 is TGTGCCAGCAGCTTAGAGACAGGCGCCATGGGTCGGGAGCAGTACTTC. Protein sequence: CASSLETGAMGREQYF.